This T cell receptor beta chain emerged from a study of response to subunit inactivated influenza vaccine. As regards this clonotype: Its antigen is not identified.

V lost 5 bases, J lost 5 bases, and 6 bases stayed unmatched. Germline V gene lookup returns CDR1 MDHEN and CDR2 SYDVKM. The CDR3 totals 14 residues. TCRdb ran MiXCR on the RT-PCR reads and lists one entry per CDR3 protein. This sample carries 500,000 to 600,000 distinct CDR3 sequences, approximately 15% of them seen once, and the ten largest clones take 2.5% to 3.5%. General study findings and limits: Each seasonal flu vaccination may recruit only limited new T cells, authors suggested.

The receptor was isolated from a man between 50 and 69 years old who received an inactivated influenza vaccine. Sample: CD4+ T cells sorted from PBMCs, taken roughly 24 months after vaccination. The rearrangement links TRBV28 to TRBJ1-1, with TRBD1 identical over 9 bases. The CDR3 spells CASSATGGSTEAFF. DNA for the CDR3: TGTGCCAGCAGTGCAACAGGGGGCAGTACTGAAGCTTTCTTT.